These T cell receptor beta chains were read from a single sample in a study of blood T cell repertoires in COVID-19. Sequenced by immunoSEQ multiplex PCR; TCRdb stores in-frame clones only, minus some. Here the sample spans around 51,000 clones, about nine tenths being singletons. The sequencing sample was made of peripheral blood. These receptors all stem from a man in his 70s with acute or convalescent COVID-19. The CDR3 runs from the conserved cysteine through the conserved F or W. Fields, in order: J gene, V gene, clone size, D gene, CDR3 protein, CDR3 DNA. D genes are given only for firm matches. Size tells how often a clone was seen (once, few, many) or the class of an expanded clone, and some rows leave it out.

TRBJ2-7 TRBV30 NA NA CAWSSFGWTVSYEQYF TGTGCCTGGAGCTCATTTGGGTGGACAGTGTCCTACGAGCAGTACTTC
TRBJ1-2 TRBV5-4 NA NA CASSLGTAPYGYTF TGTGCCAGCAGCTTGGGGACAGCTCCTTATGGCTACACCTTC
TRBJ1-4 TRBV30 NA TRBD1 CAWSADRGTTNEKLFF TGTGCCTGGAGTGCGGACAGGGGAACAACTAATGAAAAACTGTTTTTT
TRBJ2-3 TRBV5-1 NA NA CASSPNRWDSTDTQYF TGCGCCAGCAGCCCAAACAGATGGGACTCCACAGATACGCAGTATTTT
TRBJ1-4 TRBV28 NA NA CASSLQGAGDYEKLFF TGTGCCAGCAGTTTACAAGGGGCAGGGGATTATGAAAAACTGTTTTTT
TRBJ2-5 TRBV10-3 once TRBD2 CAISRLAGGRSTQYF TGTGCCATCAGCCGACTAGCGGGGGGCCGATCGACCCAGTACTTC
TRBJ1-4 TRBV2 NA TRBD1 CASRLPGQGAGKLFF TGTGCCAGCCGCCTGCCGGGACAGGGGGCAGGAAAACTGTTTTTT
TRBJ1-1 TRBV19 NA NA CASRTSPYRELNTEAFF TGTGCCAGTAGGACCTCACCCTACAGGGAACTGAACACTGAAGCTTTCTTT
TRBJ2-7 TRBV6-5 NA TRBD1 CASSSRTGRLAEQYF TGTGCCAGCAGTTCGAGGACAGGGAGGTTAGCTGAGCAGTACTTC
TRBJ1-4 TRBV19 NA TRBD1 CASRGQGGNEKLFF TGTGCCAGTAGAGGACAGGGAGGGAATGAAAAACTGTTTTTT
TRBJ1-2 TRBV5-1 NA NA CASSLDTPGGYTF TGCGCCAGCAGCTTAGACACCCCGGGGGGCTACACCTTC
TRBJ2-2 TRBV18 once TRBD2 CASSPSGLAGAGELFF TGTGCCAGCTCACCATCCGGACTAGCGGGCGCCGGGGAGCTGTTTTTT
TRBJ1-1 TRBV11-2 NA NA CASSQTTGDRGFF TGTGCCAGCAGCCAAACGACGGGGGATAGGGGTTTCTTT
TRBJ1-5 TRBV9 NA NA CASSVEGREGNQPQHF TGTGCCAGCAGCGTGGAGGGTAGGGAGGGCAATCAGCCCCAGCATTTT
TRBJ2-1 TRBV11-3 once NA CASSEGHGSYNEQFF TGTGCCAGCAGCGAGGGACATGGCTCCTACAATGAGCAGTTCTTC
TRBJ1-4 TRBV29-1 NA TRBD1 CSVDEAGGEKLFF TGCAGCGTTGATGAGGCAGGGGGCGAAAAACTGTTTTTT
TRBJ2-5 TRBV19 NA TRBD2 CASSSGGARYQETQYF TGTGCCAGTAGTAGCGGGGGGGCCCGGTACCAAGAGACCCAGTACTTC
TRBJ1-5 TRBV18 once NA CASSPLGLDQPQHF TGTGCCAGCTCACCCTTGGGACTGGATCAGCCCCAGCATTTT
TRBJ2-1 TRBV28 once NA CASSPNRGGEQFF TGTGCCAGCAGTCCAAACAGGGGGGGTGAGCAGTTCTTC
TRBJ2-1 TRBV15 NA NA CATSRGTGSYNEQFF TGTGCCACCAGCAGAGGAACAGGCTCCTACAATGAGCAGTTCTTC
TRBJ2-7 TRBV5-1 NA TRBD1 CASSPQTGLTEQYF TGCGCCAGCAGCCCCCAGACAGGGCTGACCGAGCAGTACTTC
TRBJ1-2 TRBV19 NA TRBD1 CASRSGTGNHYGYTF TGTGCCAGTAGGTCCGGGACAGGGAACCACTATGGCTACACCTTC
TRBJ1-5 TRBV23-1 NA NA CASSQSVRRRINQPQHF TGCGCCAGCAGTCAATCGGTCAGGAGGAGGATCAATCAGCCCCAGCATTTT
TRBJ2-5 TRBV2 NA NA CASTLLEETQETQYF TGTGCCAGCACCCTTCTTGAGGAGACGCAAGAGACCCAGTACTTC
TRBJ2-7 TRBV7-2 NA TRBD2 CAIGALAGGNEQYF TGTGCCATCGGCGCCTTAGCGGGGGGCAACGAGCAGTACTTC
TRBJ1-4 TRBV5-1 NA NA CASGSLDSPNEKLFF TGCGCCAGCGGTTCCCTGGACAGCCCTAATGAAAAACTGTTTTTT
TRBJ2-5 TRBV4-3 NA TRBD2 CASSQEFGGAAFQYF TGCGCCAGCAGCCAAGAGTTCGGGGGGGCCGCGTTTCAGTACTTC
TRBJ2-3 TRBV12-5 NA NA CASGFTLGGISTDTQYF TGTGCTAGTGGTTTTACCCTGGGGGGAATCAGCACAGATACGCAGTATTTT
TRBJ1-6 TRBV28 few TRBD1 CASSSGGTYNSPLHF TGTGCCAGCAGTTCAGGGGGTACCTATAATTCACCCCTCCACTTT
TRBJ2-5 TRBV9 NA NA CASSSGFEETQYF TGTGCCAGCAGTTCAGGGTTCGAAGAGACCCAGTACTTC
TRBJ2-5 TRBV14 NA TRBD2 CASSQSGAETQYF TGTGCCAGCAGCCAAAGCGGGGCGGAGACCCAGTACTTC
TRBJ2-5 TRBV27 NA TRBD2 CASQRGGALETQYF TGTGCCAGCCAGCGCGGGGGGGCGTTGGAGACCCAGTACTTC
TRBJ1-1 TRBV3-1/TRBV3-2 once NA CASSRSLGGTEAFF TGTGCCAGCAGCCGATCTTTGGGGGGGACTGAAGCTTTCTTT
TRBJ2-7 TRBV4-2 NA TRBD2 CASSQRAGESYEQYF TGTGCCAGCAGCCAACGAGCGGGGGAATCCTACGAGCAGTACTTC
TRBJ1-3 TRBV7-9 once TRBD1 CASTEGASGNTIYF TGTGCCAGCACCGAGGGGGCTAGTGGAAACACCATATATTTT
TRBJ1-2 TRBV7-9 NA NA CASSRSLRGANYGYTF TGTGCCAGCAGTCGAAGTCTTCGGGGGGCGAACTATGGCTACACCTTC
TRBJ1-1 TRBV12-3/TRBV12-4 NA TRBD1 CASSWTGGSEAFF TGTGCCAGCAGCTGGACAGGGGGCAGTGAAGCTTTCTTT
TRBJ1-4 TRBV4-2 NA NA CASSQVPLRGAPNEKLFF TGTGCCAGCAGCCAAGTCCCCCTTCGTGGGGCGCCTAATGAAAAACTGTTTTTT
TRBJ1-2 TRBV18 NA NA CASSPHPGTYGYTF TGTGCCAGCTCACCACATCCAGGAACTTATGGCTACACCTTC
TRBJ1-6 TRBV3-1/TRBV3-2 NA TRBD1 CASSHCQGAENSPLHF TGTGCCAGCAGCCATTGCCAGGGGGCGGAAAATTCACCCCTCCACTTT
TRBJ1-3 TRBV7-2 NA TRBD1 CASSHGTGRNTIYF TGTGCCAGCAGCCATGGGACAGGGAGAAACACCATATATTTT
TRBJ1-1 TRBV29-1 NA NA CSVSKQGIFTEAFF TGCAGCGTCTCCAAACAGGGAATTTTCACTGAAGCTTTCTTT
TRBJ1-3 TRBV9 NA NA CASSDRDITGNTIYF TGTGCCAGCAGCGACCGGGACATTACTGGAAACACCATATATTTT
TRBJ2-1 TRBV19 NA TRBD1 CASSLIYSTGGNEQFF TGTGCCAGTAGCCTAATCTACTCGACAGGGGGCAATGAGCAGTTCTTC
TRBJ1-1 TRBV27 NA TRBD1 CASTDRGNTEAFF TGTGCCAGCACCGACAGGGGGAACACTGAAGCTTTCTTT
TRBJ1-1 TRBV6-5 NA NA CASSYYAGEAFF TGTGCCAGCAGTTACTACGCGGGGGAAGCTTTCTTT
TRBJ2-2 TRBV7-2 NA NA CASSSSTNMNTGELFF TGTGCCAGCAGCTCCTCGACAAATATGAACACCGGGGAGCTGTTTTTT
TRBJ1-1 TRBV11-2 NA TRBD1 CASSQGAEAFF TGTGCCAGCAGTCAGGGGGCTGAAGCTTTCTTT